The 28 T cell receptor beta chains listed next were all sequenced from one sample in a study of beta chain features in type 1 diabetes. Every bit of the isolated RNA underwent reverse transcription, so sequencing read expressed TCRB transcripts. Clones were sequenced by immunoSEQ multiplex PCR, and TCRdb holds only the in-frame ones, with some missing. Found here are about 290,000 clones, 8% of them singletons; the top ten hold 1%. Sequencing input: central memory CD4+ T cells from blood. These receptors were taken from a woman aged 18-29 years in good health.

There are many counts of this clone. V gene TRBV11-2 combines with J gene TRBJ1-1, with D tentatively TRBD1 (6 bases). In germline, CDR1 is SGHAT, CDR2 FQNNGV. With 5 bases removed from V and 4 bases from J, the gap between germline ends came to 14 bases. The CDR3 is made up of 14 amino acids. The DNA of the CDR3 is TGTGCCAGCAGCGGAAGCGAGGGGGGCACTGAAGCTTTCTTT. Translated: CASSGSEGGTEAFF.

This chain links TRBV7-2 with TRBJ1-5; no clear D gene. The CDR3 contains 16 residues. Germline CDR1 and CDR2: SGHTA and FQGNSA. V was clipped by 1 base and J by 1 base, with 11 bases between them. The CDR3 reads CASSLVTGSSNQPQHF. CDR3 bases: TGTGCCAGCAGCTTAGTAACGGGGTCAAGCAATCAGCCCCAGCATTTT.

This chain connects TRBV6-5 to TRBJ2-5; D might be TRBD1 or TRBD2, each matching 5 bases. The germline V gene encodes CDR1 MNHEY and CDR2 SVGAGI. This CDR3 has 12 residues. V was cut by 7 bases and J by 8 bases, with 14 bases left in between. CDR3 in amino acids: CASTGGSGTQYF. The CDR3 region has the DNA TGTGCCAGCACTGGGGGATCCGGTACCCAGTACTTC.

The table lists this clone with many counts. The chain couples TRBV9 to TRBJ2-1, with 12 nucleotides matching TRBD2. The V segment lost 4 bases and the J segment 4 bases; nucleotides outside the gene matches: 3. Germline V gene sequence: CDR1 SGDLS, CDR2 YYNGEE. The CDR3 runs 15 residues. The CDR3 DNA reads TGTGCCAGCAGCCTAGCGGGAGGGATGTACAATGAGCAGTTCTTC. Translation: CASSLAGGMYNEQFF.

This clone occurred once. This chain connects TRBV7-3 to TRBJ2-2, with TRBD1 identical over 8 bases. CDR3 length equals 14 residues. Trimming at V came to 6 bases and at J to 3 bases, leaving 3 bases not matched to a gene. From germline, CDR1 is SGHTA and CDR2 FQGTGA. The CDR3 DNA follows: TGTGCCAGCAGAGGACAGGGACACACCGGGGAGCTGTTTTTT. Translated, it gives CASRGQGHTGELFF.

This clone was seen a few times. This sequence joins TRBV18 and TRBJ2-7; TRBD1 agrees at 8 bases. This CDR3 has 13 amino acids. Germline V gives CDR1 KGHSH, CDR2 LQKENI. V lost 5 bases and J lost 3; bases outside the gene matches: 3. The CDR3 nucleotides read TGTGCCAGCTCAGTTGGACAGGGCTACGAGCAGTACTTC. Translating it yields CASSVGQGYEQYF. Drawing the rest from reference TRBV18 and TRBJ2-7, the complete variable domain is NAGVMQNPRHLVRRRGQEARLRCSPMKGHSHVYWYRQLPEEGLKFMVYLQKENIIDESGMPKERFSAEFPKEGPSILRIQQVVRGDSAAYFCASSVGQGYEQYFGPGTRLTVT.

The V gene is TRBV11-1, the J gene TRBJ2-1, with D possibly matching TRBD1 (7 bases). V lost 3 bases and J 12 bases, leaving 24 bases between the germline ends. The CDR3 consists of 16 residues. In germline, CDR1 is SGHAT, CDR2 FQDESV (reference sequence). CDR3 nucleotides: TGTGCCAGCAGCTTGAGGGGGGACAGAGAAATGAAGGGGCAGTTCTTC. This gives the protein CASSLRGDREMKGQFF.

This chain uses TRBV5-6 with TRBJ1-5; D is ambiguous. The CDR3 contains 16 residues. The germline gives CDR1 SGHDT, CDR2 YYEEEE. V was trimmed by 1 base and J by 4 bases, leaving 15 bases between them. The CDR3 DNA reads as TGTGCCAGCAGCTTGTACACGACCGCAAAGAATCAGCCCCAGCATTTT. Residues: CASSLYTTAKNQPQHF. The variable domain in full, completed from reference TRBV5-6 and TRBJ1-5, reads DAGVTQSPTHLIKTRGQQVTLRCSPKSGHDTVSWYQQALGQGPQFIFQYYEEEERQRGNFPDRFSGHQFPNYSSELNVNALLLGDSALYLCASSLYTTAKNQPQHFGDGTRLSIL.

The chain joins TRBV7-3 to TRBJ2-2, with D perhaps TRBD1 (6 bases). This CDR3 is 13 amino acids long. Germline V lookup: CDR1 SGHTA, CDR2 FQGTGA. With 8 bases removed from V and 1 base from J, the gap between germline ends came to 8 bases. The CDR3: CASATGNTGELFF. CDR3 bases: TGTGCCAGCGCGACAGGGAACACCGGGGAGCTGTTTTTT.

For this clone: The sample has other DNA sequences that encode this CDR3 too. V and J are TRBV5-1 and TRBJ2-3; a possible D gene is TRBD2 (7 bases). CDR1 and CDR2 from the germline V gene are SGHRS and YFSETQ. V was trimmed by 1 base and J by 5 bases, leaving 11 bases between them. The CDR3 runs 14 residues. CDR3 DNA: TGCGCCAGCAGCTTGCGGGGGGCGGAAGATACGCAGTATTTT. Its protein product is CASSLRGAEDTQYF.

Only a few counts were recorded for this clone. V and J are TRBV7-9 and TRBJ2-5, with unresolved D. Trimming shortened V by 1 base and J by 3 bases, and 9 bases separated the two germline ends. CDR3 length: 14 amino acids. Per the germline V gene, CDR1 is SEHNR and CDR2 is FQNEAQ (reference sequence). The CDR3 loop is CASSLGFSEETQYF. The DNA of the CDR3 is TGTGCCAGCAGCTTAGGGTTCTCCGAAGAGACCCAGTACTTC.

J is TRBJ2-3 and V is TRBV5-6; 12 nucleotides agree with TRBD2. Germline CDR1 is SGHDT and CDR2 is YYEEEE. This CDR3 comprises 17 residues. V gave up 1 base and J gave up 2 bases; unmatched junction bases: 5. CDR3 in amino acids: CASSLPGTSGYTDTQYF. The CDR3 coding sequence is TGTGCCAGCAGCTTGCCCGGGACTAGCGGGTACACAGATACGCAGTATTTT.

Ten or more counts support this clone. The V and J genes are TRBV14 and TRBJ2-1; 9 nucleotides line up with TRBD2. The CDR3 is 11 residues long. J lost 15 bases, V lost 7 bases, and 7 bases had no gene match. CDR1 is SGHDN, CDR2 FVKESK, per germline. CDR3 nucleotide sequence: TGTGCCAGCAAAGCTTCGGGACTAGCGTTCTTC. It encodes CASKASGLAFF.

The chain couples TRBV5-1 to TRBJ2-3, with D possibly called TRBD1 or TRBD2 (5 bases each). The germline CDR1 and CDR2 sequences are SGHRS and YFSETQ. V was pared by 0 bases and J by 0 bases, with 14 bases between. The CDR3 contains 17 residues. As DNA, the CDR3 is TGCGCCAGCAGCTTGGCCGGGGCGGGCTCTAGCACAGATACGCAGTATTTT. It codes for CASSLAGAGSSTDTQYF.

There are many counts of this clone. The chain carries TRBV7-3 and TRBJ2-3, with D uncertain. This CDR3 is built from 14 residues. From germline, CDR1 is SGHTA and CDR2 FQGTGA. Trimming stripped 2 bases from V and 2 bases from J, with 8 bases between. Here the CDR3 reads CASSLDGVTDTQYF. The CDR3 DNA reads TGTGCCAGCAGCTTAGACGGTGTCACAGATACGCAGTATTTT.

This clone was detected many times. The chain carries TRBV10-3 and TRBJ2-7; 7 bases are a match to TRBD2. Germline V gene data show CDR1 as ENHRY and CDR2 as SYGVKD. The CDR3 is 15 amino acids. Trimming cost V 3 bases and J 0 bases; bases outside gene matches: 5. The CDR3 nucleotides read TGTGCCATCAGTGACCCCGGGGGGAGCTCCTACGAGCAGTACGTC. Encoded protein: CAISDPGGSSYEQYV.

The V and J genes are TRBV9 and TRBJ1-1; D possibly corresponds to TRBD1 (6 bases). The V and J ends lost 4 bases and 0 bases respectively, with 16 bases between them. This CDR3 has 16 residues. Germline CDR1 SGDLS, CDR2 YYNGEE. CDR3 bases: TGTGCCAGCAGCCCCCGGACAGCCCAGGTGAACACTGAAGCTTTCTTT. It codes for CASSPRTAQVNTEAFF.

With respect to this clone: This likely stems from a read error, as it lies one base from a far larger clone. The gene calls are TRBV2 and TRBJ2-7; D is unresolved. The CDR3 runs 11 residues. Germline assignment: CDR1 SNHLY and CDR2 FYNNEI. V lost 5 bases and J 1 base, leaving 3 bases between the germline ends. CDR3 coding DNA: TGTGCCAGCAGTTTTTCCTACGAGCAGTACTTC. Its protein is CASSFSYEQYF.

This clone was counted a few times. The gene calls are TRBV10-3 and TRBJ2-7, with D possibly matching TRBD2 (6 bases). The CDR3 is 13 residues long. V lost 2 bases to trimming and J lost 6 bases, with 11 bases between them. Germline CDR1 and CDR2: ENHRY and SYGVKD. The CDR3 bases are TGTGCCATCAGTGAGACCGGGGGAGCCGAGCAGTACGTC. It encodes CAISETGGAEQYV.

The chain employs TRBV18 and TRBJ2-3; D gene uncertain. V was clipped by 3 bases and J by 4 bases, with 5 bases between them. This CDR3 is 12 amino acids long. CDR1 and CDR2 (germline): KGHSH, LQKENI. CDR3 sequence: CASSPVADTQYF. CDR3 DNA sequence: TGTGCCAGCTCACCGGTTGCAGATACGCAGTATTTT.

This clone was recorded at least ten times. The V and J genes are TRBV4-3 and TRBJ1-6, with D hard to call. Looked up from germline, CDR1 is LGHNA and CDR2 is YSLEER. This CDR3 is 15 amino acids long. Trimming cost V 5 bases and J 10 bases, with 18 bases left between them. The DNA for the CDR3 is TGCGCCAGCAGCGGACGCCGACTTGGCGGCTCACCCCTCCACTTT. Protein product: CASSGRRLGGSPLHF.

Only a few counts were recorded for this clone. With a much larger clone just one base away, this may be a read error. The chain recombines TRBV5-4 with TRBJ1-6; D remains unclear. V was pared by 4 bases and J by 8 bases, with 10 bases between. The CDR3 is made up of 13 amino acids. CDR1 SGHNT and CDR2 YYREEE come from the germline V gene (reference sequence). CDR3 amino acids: CASSQDRDSPLHF. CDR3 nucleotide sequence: TGTGCCAGCAGCCAGGACCGAGATTCACCCCTCCACTTT.

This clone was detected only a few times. As DNA, the CDR3 is TGTGCCAGCAGCCAAGGACTAGCGGCAGATACGCAGTATTTT. It is translated as CASSQGLAADTQYF. The chain employs TRBV7-2 and TRBJ2-3; 10 bases align to TRBD2. Trimming cost V 5 bases and J 4 bases; bases outside gene matches: 3. The germline V gene has CDR1 SGHTA and CDR2 FQGNSA. The CDR3 loop spans 14 amino acids.

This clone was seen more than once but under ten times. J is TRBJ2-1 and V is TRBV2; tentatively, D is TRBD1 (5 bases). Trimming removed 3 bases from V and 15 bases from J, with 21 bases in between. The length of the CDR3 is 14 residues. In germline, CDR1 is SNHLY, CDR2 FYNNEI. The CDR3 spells CASSDGASRGGAFF. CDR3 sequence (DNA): TGTGCCAGCAGTGATGGGGCTAGTCGAGGCGGCGCGTTCTTC. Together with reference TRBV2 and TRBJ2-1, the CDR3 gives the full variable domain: EPEVTQTPSHQVTQMGQEVILRCVPISNHLYFYWYRQILGQKVEFLVSFYNNEISEKSEIFDDQFSVERPDGSNFTLKIRSTKLEDSAMYFCASSDGASRGGAFFGPGTRLTVL.

The CDR3 nucleotides are TGTGCCAGCAGCAGGGGACAGGGGGTAACAGATACGCAGTATTTT. Translation gives CASSRGQGVTDTQYF. V and J are TRBV5-5 and TRBJ2-3; 11 positions match TRBD1. This CDR3 contains 15 residues. The V gene end was trimmed by 4 bases and the J gene end by 3 bases; junction bases not matched to a gene: 4. Per the germline V gene, CDR1 is SGHKS and CDR2 is YYEKEE (reference sequence).

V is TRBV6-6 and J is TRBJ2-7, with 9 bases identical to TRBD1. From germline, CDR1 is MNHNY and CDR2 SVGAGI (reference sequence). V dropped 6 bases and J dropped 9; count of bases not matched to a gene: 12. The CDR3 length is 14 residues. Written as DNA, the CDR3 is TGTGCCAGCAGGAGACCGGACAGGGGAGGTGGGCAGTACGTC. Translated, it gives CASRRPDRGGGQYV.

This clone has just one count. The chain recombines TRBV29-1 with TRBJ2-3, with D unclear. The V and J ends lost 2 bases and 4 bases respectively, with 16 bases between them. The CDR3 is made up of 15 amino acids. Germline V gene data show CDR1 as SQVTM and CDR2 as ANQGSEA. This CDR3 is CSVEWVSGSPDTQYF. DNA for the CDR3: TGCAGCGTTGAATGGGTTAGTGGGTCGCCAGATACGCAGTATTTT.

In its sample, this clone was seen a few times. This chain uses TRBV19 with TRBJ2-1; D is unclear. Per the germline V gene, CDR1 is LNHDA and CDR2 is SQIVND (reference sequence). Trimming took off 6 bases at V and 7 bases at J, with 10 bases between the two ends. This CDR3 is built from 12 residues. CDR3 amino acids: CASRISMNEQFF. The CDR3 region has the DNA TGTGCCAGTAGAATAAGTATGAATGAGCAGTTCTTC.